A single sample gave rise to the 18 T cell receptor beta chains below, sequenced in a study of T cell repertoires in cytomegalovirus infection. TCRdb itself ran the reads through MiXCR, one entry per CDR3 protein. The table records about 110,000 distinct CDR3 sequences, around 30% of them present only once. Their antigens are not known. The sequenced sample was CD8+ T cells from cultured PBMCs, obtained from culture after CMV antigen stimulation. Source of these receptors: a human donor in good health (CMV status not recorded). Some clones in this sample may be carry-over from other donors' samples.

V usage is TRBV27 and J usage is TRBJ2-7; D is undetermined. Germline V lookup: CDR1 MNHEY, CDR2 SMNVEV (reference sequence). This CDR3 comprises 13 residues. The V gene lost 6 bases and the J gene lost 7 bases, with 16 bases spanning the gap. The CDR3 nucleotides read TGTGCCAGCAGAACCGGGCCCCGTATGGAGCAGTACTTC. Its protein is CASRTGPRMEQYF.

The chain carries TRBV3-1 and TRBJ1-5; D uncertain. The V end was cut by 0 bases, the J end by 0 bases, with 18 bases between. The CDR3 runs 19 residues. Germline V lookup: CDR1 LGHDT, CDR2 YNNKEL (reference sequence). The CDR3 DNA follows: TGTGCCAGCAGCCAAGATCAATCCCGCCAGTCTCATAGCAATCAGCCCCAGCATTTT. This translates into CASSQDQSRQSHSNQPQHF.

The chain combines TRBV6-5 with TRBJ2-7, with 10 bases identical to TRBD1. The V segment lost 2 bases and the J segment 1 base; nucleotides outside the gene matches: 5. Germline V gene lookup returns CDR1 MNHEY and CDR2 SVGAGI. This CDR3 contains 16 residues. The CDR3 sequence is CASSYETGGASYEQYF. CDR3 DNA sequence: TGTGCCAGCAGTTACGAGACAGGGGGCGCGTCCTACGAGCAGTACTTC.

This clonotype was counted a few times. The rearrangement uses TRBV28 and TRBJ1-2, with D possibly TRBD1 on 5 matching bases. The CDR3 sequence is 17 residues long. Germline CDR1 and CDR2: MDHEN and SYDVKM. V lost 6 bases and J lost 2, with 22 bases in between. The CDR3 protein is CASSPSGLRDSNYGYTF. As DNA, the CDR3 is TGTGCCAGCAGCCCCTCGGGCTTAAGGGACTCCAACTATGGCTACACCTTC.

This clonotype was counted between two and nine times. V gene TRBV2 combines with J gene TRBJ2-6; tentative D call: TRBD1 (5 bases). Trimming took off 6 bases at V and 0 bases at J, with 6 bases between the two ends. Germline loops: CDR1 SNHLY, CDR2 FYNNEI. CDR3 length: 14 residues. The CDR3 sequence: CASRDNSGANVLTF. In nucleotides, the CDR3 is TGTGCCAGCAGGGACAACTCTGGGGCCAACGTCCTGACTTTC.

The gene calls are TRBV12-3 or TRBV12-4 and TRBJ2-5; 10 bases fit TRBD2. CDR3 length: 14 residues. J lost 5 bases, V lost 5 bases, and 5 bases had no gene match. CDR3 sequence (DNA): TGTGCCAGCAGTCTCGCGACTAGCGGGGAGACCCAGTACTTC. As protein: CASSLATSGETQYF.

V is TRBV10-3 and J is TRBJ1-1; unclear D gene. Deletions cut 0 bases from V and 1 base from J, with 3 bases between. The CDR3 covers 13 residues. Germline V gene lookup returns CDR1 ENHRY and CDR2 SYGVKD. The CDR3 sequence: CAISESPNTEAFF. CDR3 DNA: TGTGCCATCAGTGAGTCCCCGAACACTGAAGCTTTCTTT.

The chain uses TRBV12-3 or TRBV12-4 and TRBJ1-2; a weak D match, TRBD1 (5 bases). The CDR3 is made up of 14 amino acids. Between the trimmed V and J ends, which lost 5 bases and 4 bases, there was a span of 14 bases. CDR3 sequence: CASSGGLILYGYTF. DNA for the CDR3: TGTGCCAGCAGTGGGGGACTCATCCTCTATGGCTACACCTTC.

The chain links TRBV4-1 to TRBJ2-1; tentatively, D is TRBD2 (6 bases). The germline V and J ends were trimmed by 0 bases and 4 bases, with 13 bases remaining between them. CDR1 MGHRA and CDR2 YSYEKL come from the germline V gene. There are 16 residues in the CDR3. DNA for the CDR3: TGCGCCAGCAGCCAAGATATCGGGGGACGATACAATGAGCAGTTCTTC. It translates to CASSQDIGGRYNEQFF.

J is TRBJ2-7 and V is TRBV5-3; D possibly matches TRBD1 or TRBD2 (5 bases each). TRBV5-3 counts as an open reading frame of uncertain function. CDR3 length: 15 residues. Between the trimmed V and J ends, which lost 8 bases and 3 bases, there was a span of 21 bases. The CDR3 region has the DNA TGTGCCAGCAGCCCGGGACGAACGGCGGGCTACGAGCAGTACTTC. Its translation: CASSPGRTAGYEQYF.

V usage is TRBV4-1 and J usage is TRBJ1-1, with 10 bases lining up with TRBD1. Germline values: CDR1 MGHRA, CDR2 YSYEKL. With V trimmed by 0 bases and J by 0 bases, 4 bases remained unmatched. This CDR3 spans 17 amino acids. The CDR3 region is CASSQEGDRGLNTEAFF. The DNA for the CDR3 is TGCGCCAGCAGCCAAGAGGGGGACAGGGGATTGAACACTGAAGCTTTCTTT.

This clonotype showed up just a few times. The chain uses TRBV5-4 and TRBJ2-7; 8 bases align to TRBD1. Germline CDR1 is SGHNT and CDR2 is YYREEE (reference sequence). V shed 1 base, J shed 5 bases, and the junction held 5 bases outside the gene matches. CDR3 length: 14 residues. The CDR3 here is CASSLWQGADEQYF. The CDR3 nucleotides are TGTGCCAGCAGCTTGTGGCAGGGGGCCGACGAGCAGTACTTC. The full variable domain, completed using reference TRBV5-4 and TRBJ2-7, is ETGVTQSPTHLIKTRGQQVTLRCSSQSGHNTVSWYQQALGQGPQFIFQYYREEENGRGNFPPRFSGLQFPNYSSELNVNALELDDSALYLCASSLWQGADEQYFGPGTRLTVT.

Ten or more counts support this clonotype. The chain uses TRBV5-4 and TRBJ2-3, with a possible D match to TRBD2 (6 bases). This CDR3 comprises 15 residues. The V and J ends lost 1 base and 3 bases respectively, with 12 bases between them. CDR1 and CDR2 (germline): SGHNT, YYREEE (reference sequence). The CDR3 sequence is CASSLSEGVTDTQYF. The CDR3 nucleotides are TGTGCCAGCAGCTTGTCGGAGGGTGTGACAGATACGCAGTATTTT.

This clonotype appeared once. The chain uses TRBV19 and TRBJ1-1; D is ambiguous. Germline-derived CDR1 and CDR2 are LNHDA and SQIVND (reference sequence). V gave up 2 bases and J gave up 1 base, with 11 bases separating them. The CDR3 totals 15 residues. The CDR3 protein is CASSIWAVANTEAFF. CDR3 DNA sequence: TGTGCCAGTAGTATATGGGCAGTTGCGAACACTGAAGCTTTCTTT.

This clonotype was seen a few times. The chain links TRBV7-2 to TRBJ2-5; 9 bases line up with TRBD2. This CDR3 contains 15 residues. Germline V gene data show CDR1 as SGHTA and CDR2 as FQGNSA. Trimming took 1 base from V and 4 from J; bases not matched to a gene: 4. CDR3 in DNA: TGTGCCAGCAGCTTAGGGCCTAGCGGGGCAGAGACCCAGTACTTC. It translates to CASSLGPSGAETQYF.

This clonotype was recorded at least ten times. The chain combines TRBV7-2 with TRBJ1-1; TRBD1 agrees at 11 bases. J gave up 3 bases and V 3 bases, and 6 bases lay outside the gene matches. This CDR3 comprises 16 residues. From germline, CDR1 is SGHTA and CDR2 FQGNSA. DNA for the CDR3: TGTGCCAGCAGCTTCGGACAGGGGGCCGGGTACACTGAAGCTTTCTTT. Protein sequence: CASSFGQGAGYTEAFF.

This clonotype was recorded many times. This sequence joins TRBV7-8 and TRBJ2-4; D not certain. The germline CDR1 and CDR2 sequences are SGHVS and FQNEAQ. The CDR3 is 15 amino acids. V dropped 5 bases and J dropped 1 base, with 12 bases sitting between them. The CDR3 bases are TGTGCCAGCAGCCCAGCACGGTCGGCCAAAAACATTCAGTACTTC. This gives the protein CASSPARSAKNIQYF.

This clonotype was counted only a few times. The rearrangement uses TRBV5-1 and TRBJ1-2; 10 bases line up with TRBD1. The CDR3 totals 15 residues. V lost 3 bases to trimming and J lost 6 bases; unmatched junction nucleotides: 8. Germline-derived CDR1 and CDR2 are SGHRS and YFSETQ. CDR3: CASSSAPGQGDGYTF. The CDR3 region has the DNA TGCGCCAGCAGCTCAGCTCCAGGACAGGGGGATGGCTACACCTTC.